The 20 T cell receptor beta chains below come from one sample, sequenced in a study of blood T cell repertoires in COVID-19. TCRdb keeps only in-frame clones here, not all; method: immunoSEQ multiplex PCR. Of 200,000 or so clones in the sample, roughly 82% were seen once. The specimen sequenced was peripheral blood. The receptors shown here come from a human donor in a cohort sampled during active COVID-19.

The chain recombines TRBV19 with TRBJ1-1; D call uncertain. Germline CDR1 is LNHDA and CDR2 is SQIVND (reference sequence). CDR3 length equals 14 residues. The V end was cut by 9 bases, the J end by 0 bases, with 14 bases between. The DNA for the CDR3 is TGTGCCAGCCTAAAGGACTCTATGAACACTGAAGCTTTCTTT. This translates into CASLKDSMNTEAFF.

The chain uses TRBV27 and TRBJ2-2, with a tentative D call TRBD2 (6 bases). V lost 6 bases and J 3 bases, leaving 17 bases between the germline ends. The CDR3 consists of 16 residues. Per germline, CDR1 MNHEY and CDR2 SMNVEV (reference sequence). The CDR3: CASSPWTGGYTGELFF. CDR3 nucleotides: TGTGCCAGCAGCCCCTGGACCGGGGGATACACCGGGGAGCTGTTTTTT.

This rearrangement joins TRBV19 to TRBJ1-2; TRBD1 agrees at 7 bases. The junction had 8 bases not matched to a gene; V was cut back by 6 bases and J by 7 bases. This CDR3 contains 13 residues. Per germline, CDR1 LNHDA and CDR2 SQIVND (reference sequence). The CDR3 nucleotides read TGTGCCAGTAGCCCCCGACAGGGACCTGGCTACACCTTC. Its protein product is CASSPRQGPGYTF.

CDR3 in DNA: TGTGCCAGCAGTTCCCCCGTAGCGGGAGGATTCTATGAGCAGTTCTTC. Translated, it gives CASSSPVAGGFYEQFF. The V gene is TRBV28, the J gene TRBJ2-1, with TRBD2 matching 10 bases. In germline, CDR1 is MDHEN, CDR2 SYDVKM. V was clipped by 4 bases and J by 8 bases; unmatched bases: 11. The CDR3 sequence is 16 residues long.

This sequence joins TRBV19 and TRBJ2-1; the match to TRBD2 covers 11 bases. The CDR3 runs 17 residues. With V trimmed by 5 bases and J by 6 bases, 12 bases remained unmatched. CDR1 and CDR2 from the germline V gene are LNHDA and SQIVND (reference sequence). CDR3 sequence reads: CASSPAWGLADINEQFF. The CDR3 nucleotides are TGTGCCAGTAGTCCCGCCTGGGGACTAGCGGACATCAATGAGCAGTTCTTC.

The chain has TRBV19 and TRBJ2-7; 9 bases line up with TRBD1. From germline, CDR1 is LNHDA and CDR2 SQIVND (reference sequence). Germline trimming cut 5 bases from V and 3 bases from J; bases unmatched to any gene: 2. The CDR3 covers 13 residues. The CDR3 protein is CASSRDRVYEQYF. The CDR3 bases are TGTGCCAGTAGTCGGGACAGGGTCTACGAGCAGTACTTC.

The chain couples TRBV21-1 to TRBJ2-1; the table's D gene call, TRBD2, was not cross checked with the DNA. TRBV21-1 is recorded as a pseudogene. The CDR3 is made up of 17 amino acids. CDR3 nucleotides: TGTGCCAGCAGCAACGTCGCGGGAGGGCCGGCGCCCTATGAGCAGTTCTTC. This gives the protein CASSNVAGGPAPYEQFF.

The rearrangement uses TRBV19 and TRBJ2-7; TRBD1 is a possible D gene (5 bases). Germline lookup yields CDR1 LNHDA and CDR2 SQIVND (reference sequence). Deletions cut 4 bases from V and 0 bases from J, with 10 bases between. This CDR3 has 14 amino acids. The CDR3 DNA reads TGTGCCAGTAGTACACAGGTTAACTCCTACGAGCAGTACTTC. Protein: CASSTQVNSYEQYF.

This clone has only a few counts. The chain couples TRBV7-2 to TRBJ2-7; 10 bases are a match to TRBD2. V trimming: 1 base; J trimming: 2 bases; junction bases outside the gene matches: 2. The CDR3 has 15 amino acids. Germline values: CDR1 SGHTA, CDR2 FQGNSA. CDR3 region: CASSLELAGPYEQYF. The CDR3 DNA reads as TGTGCCAGCAGCTTAGAACTAGCGGGGCCCTACGAGCAGTACTTC.

This rearrangement joins TRBV6-6 to TRBJ2-1, with D possibly TRBD1 on 6 matching bases. V lost 2 bases to trimming and J lost 8 bases, with 13 bases between them. Germline assignment: CDR1 MNHNY and CDR2 SVGAGI (reference sequence). The CDR3 has 14 residues. This chain's CDR3 is CASSYEAGVHEQFF. The DNA for the CDR3 is TGTGCCAGCAGTTACGAGGCAGGGGTTCATGAGCAGTTCTTC.

Regarding this clone: A junction end diverges from the germline sequence, so it may reflect a read error. The V call is TRBV27, the J call TRBJ1-2; D call uncertain. Germline CDR1 reads MNHEY; CDR2 reads SMNVEV (reference sequence). The length of the CDR3 is 13 residues. CDR3 protein: CASSLGNNYGYTF. The CDR3 bases are TGTGCCAGCAGTTTAGGTAATAACTATGGTTACACCTTC.

V and J are TRBV5-1 and TRBJ2-1; 9 bases are shared with TRBD1. This CDR3 comprises 16 residues. V gave up 4 bases and J gave up 6 bases; unmatched junction bases: 11. Per germline, CDR1 SGHRS and CDR2 YFSETQ. The CDR3 bases are TGCGCCAGCAGCCTAGAACCGGGACAGGGAGGCAATGAGCAGTTCTTC. This translates into CASSLEPGQGGNEQFF.

The J gene is TRBJ1-4, the V gene TRBV29-1; D remains ambiguous. V gave up 6 bases and J gave up 4 bases, with 9 bases separating them. This CDR3 spans 12 amino acids. The germline CDR1 and CDR2 sequences are SQVTM and ANQGSEA. The CDR3 sequence is CSVSVNNEKLFF. CDR3 DNA: TGCAGCGTCTCAGTGAATAATGAAAAACTGTTTTTT.

The chain has TRBV2 and TRBJ1-6; D is undetermined. The germline CDR1 and CDR2 sequences are SNHLY and FYNNEI. V gave up 8 bases and J gave up 10 bases, with 18 bases separating them. There are 14 residues in the CDR3. CDR3 protein: CASLEGGSESPLHF. In DNA, the CDR3 is TGTGCCAGCTTGGAGGGAGGTAGTGAATCACCCCTCCACTTT.

This clone was seen only once. The rearrangement uses TRBV28 and TRBJ2-7; TRBD2 matches 15 bases. In germline, CDR1 is MDHEN, CDR2 SYDVKM. J gave up 7 bases and V 5 bases, and 12 bases lay outside the gene matches. The CDR3 covers 17 residues. The CDR3, as DNA: TGTGCCAGCAGTCGACAGCGGACTAGCGGGAGGGGATTGGAGCAGTACTTC. It specifies CASSRQRTSGRGLEQYF.

Only a few counts were recorded for this clone. The genes are TRBV18 and TRBJ2-7; no clear D. The CDR3 spans 15 residues. The ends were cut back, 5 bases at V and 2 bases at J, with 16 bases in the middle. The germline CDR1 and CDR2 sequences are KGHSH and LQKENI. The CDR3 DNA reads as TGTGCCAGCTCAGATGGGCAGGATCCGACCTACGAGCAGTACTTC. Translation gives CASSDGQDPTYEQYF.

This clone came up a few times. The CDR3 nucleotides are TGTGCCAGCAGTCTGAGCGGGAGGGTAGTAAATGAGCAGTTCTTC. Amino acid sequence: CASSLSGRVVNEQFF. The chain recombines TRBV28 with TRBJ2-1, with 10 bases that match TRBD2. The CDR3 is made up of 15 amino acids. J lost 7 bases, V lost 5 bases, and 8 bases had no gene match. Germline-derived CDR1 and CDR2 are MDHEN and SYDVKM.

The rearrangement uses TRBV11-2 and TRBJ2-3; TRBD2 matches at 8 bases. The CDR3 sequence is 16 residues long. Germline CDR1 is SGHAT and CDR2 is FQNNGV. The junction had 3 bases not matched to a gene; V was cut back by 0 bases and J by 1 base. CDR3 nucleotide sequence: TGTGCCAGCAGCTTAGATGGCGGGAGGCGCACAGATACGCAGTATTTT. This encodes CASSLDGGRRTDTQYF.

The chain is built from TRBV20-1 and TRBJ2-7, with D possibly being TRBD2 (5 bases). V lost 7 bases to trimming and J lost 4 bases, with 11 bases between them. Germline CDR1 is DFQATT and CDR2 is SNEGSKA (reference sequence). This CDR3 region has 11 residues. The CDR3 DNA sequence: TGCAGTGGGACCGGGGATTACGAGCAGTACTTC. The encoded protein is CSGTGDYEQYF.

The chain has TRBV5-1 and TRBJ2-3; TRBD1 aligns across 7 bases. J was trimmed by 2 bases and V by 4 bases; bases with no gene match: 4. The length of the CDR3 is 14 residues. Looked up from germline, CDR1 is SGHRS and CDR2 is YFSETQ. CDR3 coding DNA: TGCGCCAGCAGCCACGGGACAGCCACAGATACGCAGTATTTT. This encodes CASSHGTATDTQYF. Together with reference TRBV5-1 and TRBJ2-3, the CDR3 gives the full variable domain: KAGVTQTPRYLIKTRGQQVTLSCSPISGHRSVSWYQQTPGQGLQFLFEYFSETQRNKGNFPGRFSGRQFSNSRSEMNVSTLELGDSALYLCASSHGTATDTQYFGPGTRLTVL.